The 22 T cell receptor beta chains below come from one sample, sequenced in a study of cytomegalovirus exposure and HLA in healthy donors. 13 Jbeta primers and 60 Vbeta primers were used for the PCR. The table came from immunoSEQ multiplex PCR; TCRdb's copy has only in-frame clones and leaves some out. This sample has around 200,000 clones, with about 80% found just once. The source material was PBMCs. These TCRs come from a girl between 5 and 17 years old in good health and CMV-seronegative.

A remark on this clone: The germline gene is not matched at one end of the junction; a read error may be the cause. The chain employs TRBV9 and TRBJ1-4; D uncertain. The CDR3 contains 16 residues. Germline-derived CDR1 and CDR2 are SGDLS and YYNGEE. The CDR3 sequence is CASSVGISLTNEKLFF. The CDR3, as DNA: TGTGCCAGCAGCGTAGGGATAAGTTTGACTAATGAAAAATTGTTTTTT. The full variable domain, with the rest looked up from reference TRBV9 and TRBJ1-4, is DSGVTQTPKHLITATGQRVTLRCSPRSGDLSVYWYQQSLDQGLQFLIQYYNGEERAKGNILERFSAQQFPDLHSELNLSSLELGDSALYFCASSVGISLTNEKLFFGSGTQLSVL.

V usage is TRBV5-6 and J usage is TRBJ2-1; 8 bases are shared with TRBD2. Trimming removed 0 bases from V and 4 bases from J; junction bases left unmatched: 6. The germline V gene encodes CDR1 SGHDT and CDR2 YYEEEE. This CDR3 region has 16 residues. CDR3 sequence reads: CASSLALAGLYNEQFF. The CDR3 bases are TGTGCCAGCAGCTTGGCCTTAGCGGGGCTGTACAATGAGCAGTTCTTC.

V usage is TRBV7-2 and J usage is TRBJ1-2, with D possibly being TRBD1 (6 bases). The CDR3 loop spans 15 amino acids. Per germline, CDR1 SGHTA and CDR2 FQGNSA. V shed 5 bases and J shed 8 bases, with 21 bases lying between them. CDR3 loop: CASSPDSFSGGGYTF. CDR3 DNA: TGTGCCAGCAGCCCAGACTCTTTCTCGGGGGGCGGCTACACCTTC. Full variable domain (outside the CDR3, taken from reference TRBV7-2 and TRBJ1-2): GAGVSQSPSNKVTEKGKDVELRCDPISGHTALYWYRQSLGQGLEFLIYFQGNSAPDKSGLPSDRFSAERTGGSVSTLTIQRTQQEDSAVYLCASSPDSFSGGGYTFGSGTRLTVV.

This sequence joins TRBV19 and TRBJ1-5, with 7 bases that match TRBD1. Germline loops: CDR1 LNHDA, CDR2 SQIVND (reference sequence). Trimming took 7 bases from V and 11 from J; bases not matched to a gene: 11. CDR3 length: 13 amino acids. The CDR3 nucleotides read TGTGCCAGTACCCCTCGACAGGGTGGAGCCCAGCATTTT. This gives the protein CASTPRQGGAQHF.

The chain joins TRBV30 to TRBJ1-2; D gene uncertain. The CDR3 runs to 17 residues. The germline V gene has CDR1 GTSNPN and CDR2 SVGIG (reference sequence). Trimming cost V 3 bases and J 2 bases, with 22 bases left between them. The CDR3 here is CAWSPILGQKQNYGYTF. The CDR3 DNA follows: TGTGCCTGGAGCCCTATTTTGGGCCAGAAACAAAACTATGGCTACACCTTC. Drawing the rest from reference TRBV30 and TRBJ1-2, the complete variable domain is SQTIHQWPATLVQPVGSPLSLECTVEGTSNPNLYWYRQAAGRGLQLLFYSVGIGQISSEVPQNLSASRPQDRQFILSSKKLLLSDSGFYLCAWSPILGQKQNYGYTFGSGTRLTVV.

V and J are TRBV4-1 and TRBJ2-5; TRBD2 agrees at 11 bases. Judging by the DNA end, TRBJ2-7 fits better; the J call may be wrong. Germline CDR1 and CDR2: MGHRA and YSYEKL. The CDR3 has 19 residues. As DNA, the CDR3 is TGCGCCAGCAGCCCCCGTCACCTTAGCGGGGGGGCCCCCTCCTACGAGCAGTACTTC. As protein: CASSPRHLSGGAPSYEQYF.

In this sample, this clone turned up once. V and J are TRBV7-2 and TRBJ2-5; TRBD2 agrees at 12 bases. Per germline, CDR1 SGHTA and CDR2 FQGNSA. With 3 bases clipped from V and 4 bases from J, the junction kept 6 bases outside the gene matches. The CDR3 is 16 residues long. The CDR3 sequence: CASSLRLAGVIETQYF. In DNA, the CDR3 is TGTGCCAGCAGCTTGAGACTAGCGGGAGTAATAGAGACCCAGTACTTC.

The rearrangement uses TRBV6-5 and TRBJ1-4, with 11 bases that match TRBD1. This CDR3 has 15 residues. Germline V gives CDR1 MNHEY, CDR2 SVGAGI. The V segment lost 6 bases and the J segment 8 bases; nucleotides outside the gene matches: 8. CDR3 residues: CASSAGTGGNEKLFF. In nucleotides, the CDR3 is TGTGCCAGCAGCGCCGGGACAGGGGGAAACGAAAAACTGTTTTTT.

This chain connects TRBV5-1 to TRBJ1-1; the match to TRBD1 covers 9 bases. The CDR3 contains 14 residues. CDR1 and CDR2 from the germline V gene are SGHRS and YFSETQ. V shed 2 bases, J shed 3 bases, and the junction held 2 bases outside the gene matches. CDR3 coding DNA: TGCGCCAGCAGCTTAGGGACAGGGCACACTGAAGCTTTCTTT. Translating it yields CASSLGTGHTEAFF. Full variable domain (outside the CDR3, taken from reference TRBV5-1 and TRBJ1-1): KAGVTQTPRYLIKTRGQQVTLSCSPISGHRSVSWYQQTPGQGLQFLFEYFSETQRNKGNFPGRFSGRQFSNSRSEMNVSTLELGDSALYLCASSLGTGHTEAFFGQGTRLTVV.

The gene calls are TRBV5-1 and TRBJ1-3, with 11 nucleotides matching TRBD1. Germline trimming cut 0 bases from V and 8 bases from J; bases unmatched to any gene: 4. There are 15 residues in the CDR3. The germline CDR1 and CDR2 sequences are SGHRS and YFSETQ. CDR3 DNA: TGCGCCAGCAGCTTGGGGACAGGGGGCAAGGACACCATATATTTT. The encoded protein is CASSLGTGGKDTIYF. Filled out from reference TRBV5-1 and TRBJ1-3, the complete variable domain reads KAGVTQTPRYLIKTRGQQVTLSCSPISGHRSVSWYQQTPGQGLQFLFEYFSETQRNKGNFPGRFSGRQFSNSRSEMNVSTLELGDSALYLCASSLGTGGKDTIYFGEGSWLTVV.

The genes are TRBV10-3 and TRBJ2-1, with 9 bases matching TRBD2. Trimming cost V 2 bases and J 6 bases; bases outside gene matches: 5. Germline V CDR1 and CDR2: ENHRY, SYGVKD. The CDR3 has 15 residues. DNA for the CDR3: TGTGCCATCAGTGAGGAGACTAGCGGTTTCAATGAGCAGTTCTTC. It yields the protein CAISEETSGFNEQFF.

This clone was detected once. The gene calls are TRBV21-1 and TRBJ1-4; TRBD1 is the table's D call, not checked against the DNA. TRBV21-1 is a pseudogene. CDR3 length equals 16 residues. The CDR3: CASSKSFTVRLEKLFF. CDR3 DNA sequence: TGTGCCAGCAGCAAATCGTTTACAGTCCGTCTTGAAAAACTGTTTTTT.

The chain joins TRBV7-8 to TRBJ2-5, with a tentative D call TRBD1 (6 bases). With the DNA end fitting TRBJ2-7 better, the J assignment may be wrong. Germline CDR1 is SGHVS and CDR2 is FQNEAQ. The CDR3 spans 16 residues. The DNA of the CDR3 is TGTGCCAGCAGTCCAAACTTACAGGGAAACGGCTACGAGCAGTACTTC. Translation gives CASSPNLQGNGYEQYF.

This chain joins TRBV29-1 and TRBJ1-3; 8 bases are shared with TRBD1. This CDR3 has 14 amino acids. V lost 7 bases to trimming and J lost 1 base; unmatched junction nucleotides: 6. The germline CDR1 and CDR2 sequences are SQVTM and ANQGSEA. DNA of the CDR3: TGCAGCGCCGGACAGGGCACATCTGGAAACACCATATATTTT. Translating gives CSAGQGTSGNTIYF.

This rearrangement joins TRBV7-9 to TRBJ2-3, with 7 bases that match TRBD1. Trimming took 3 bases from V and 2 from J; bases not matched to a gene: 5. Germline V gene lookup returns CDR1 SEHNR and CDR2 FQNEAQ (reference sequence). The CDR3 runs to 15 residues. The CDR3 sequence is CASSLAQGTTDTQYF. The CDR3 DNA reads TGTGCCAGCAGCTTGGCACAGGGGACCACAGATACGCAGTATTTT.

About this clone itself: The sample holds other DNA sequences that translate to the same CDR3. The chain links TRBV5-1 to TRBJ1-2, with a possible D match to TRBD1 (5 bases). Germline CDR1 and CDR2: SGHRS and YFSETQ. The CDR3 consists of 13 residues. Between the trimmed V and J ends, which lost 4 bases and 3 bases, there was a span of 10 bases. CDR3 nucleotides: TGCGCCAGCAGCCCCGGGGGAGACTATGGCTACACCTTC. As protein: CASSPGGDYGYTF. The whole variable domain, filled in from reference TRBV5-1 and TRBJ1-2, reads KAGVTQTPRYLIKTRGQQVTLSCSPISGHRSVSWYQQTPGQGLQFLFEYFSETQRNKGNFPGRFSGRQFSNSRSEMNVSTLELGDSALYLCASSPGGDYGYTFGSGTRLTVV.

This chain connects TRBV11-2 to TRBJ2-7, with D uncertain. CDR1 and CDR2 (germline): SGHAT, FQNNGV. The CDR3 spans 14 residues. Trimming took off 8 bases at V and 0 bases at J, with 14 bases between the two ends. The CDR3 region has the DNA TGTGCCAGCCGCCCATTCTCTAGCTCCTACGAGCAGTACTTC. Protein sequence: CASRPFSSSYEQYF.

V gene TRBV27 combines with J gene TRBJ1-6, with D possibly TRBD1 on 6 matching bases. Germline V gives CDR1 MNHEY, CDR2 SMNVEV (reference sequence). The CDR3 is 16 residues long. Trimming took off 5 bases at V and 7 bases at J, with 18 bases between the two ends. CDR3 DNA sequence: TGTGCCAGCAGTCTATTCCAGGGAGGGGGAAATTCACCCCTCCACTTT. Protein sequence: CASSLFQGGGNSPLHF.

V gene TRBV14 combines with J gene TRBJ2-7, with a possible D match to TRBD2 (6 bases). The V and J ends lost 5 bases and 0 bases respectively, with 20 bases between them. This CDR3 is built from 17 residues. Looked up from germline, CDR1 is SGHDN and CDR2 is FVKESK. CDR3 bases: TGTGCCAGCAGCGCCATACGCCGGGGGACCAGCTCCTACGAGCAGTACTTC. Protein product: CASSAIRRGTSSYEQYF. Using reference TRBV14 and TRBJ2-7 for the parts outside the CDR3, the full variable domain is EAGVTQFPSHSVIEKGQTVTLRCDPISGHDNLYWYRRVMGKEIKFLLHFVKESKQDESGMPNNRFLAERTGGTYSTLKVQPAELEDSGVYFCASSAIRRGTSSYEQYFGPGTRLTVT.

CDR3 DNA: TGCGCCAGCAGCTCCCTTCTGACAGGGAACACTGAAGCTTTCTTT. Its protein is CASSSLLTGNTEAFF. The chain joins TRBV5-1 to TRBJ1-1; a possible D gene is TRBD1 (6 bases). Germline CDR1 and CDR2: SGHRS and YFSETQ. The CDR3 totals 15 residues. Trimming removed 3 bases from V and 1 base from J, with 13 bases in between. Together with reference TRBV5-1 and TRBJ1-1, the CDR3 gives the full variable domain: KAGVTQTPRYLIKTRGQQVTLSCSPISGHRSVSWYQQTPGQGLQFLFEYFSETQRNKGNFPGRFSGRQFSNSRSEMNVSTLELGDSALYLCASSSLLTGNTEAFFGQGTRLTVV.

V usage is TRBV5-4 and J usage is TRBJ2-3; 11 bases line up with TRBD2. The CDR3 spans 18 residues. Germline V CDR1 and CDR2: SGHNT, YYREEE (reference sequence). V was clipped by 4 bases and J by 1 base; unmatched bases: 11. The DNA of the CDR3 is TGTGCCAGCAGCCAGGGGACTAGCGGTAGATCCGGCACAGATACGCAGTATTTT. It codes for CASSQGTSGRSGTDTQYF.

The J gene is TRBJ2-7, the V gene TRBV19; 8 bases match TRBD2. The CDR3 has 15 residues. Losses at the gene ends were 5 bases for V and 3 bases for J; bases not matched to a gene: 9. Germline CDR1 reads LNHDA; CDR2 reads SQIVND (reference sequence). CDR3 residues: CASSVSGILLYEQYF. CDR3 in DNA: TGTGCCAGTAGTGTTAGCGGGATCCTACTCTACGAGCAGTACTTC.